Following are 28 T cell receptor beta chains from one sample sequenced in a study of CD8 T cells in ankylosing spondylitis. MiXCR was run by TCRdb on the 5' RACE reads, yielding one entry per CDR3 protein. The profile shows around 88,000 distinct CDR3 sequences, roughly 10% of them singletons. Sequenced material: blood, either unsorted or a sorted T cell fraction (not recorded which). Receptor source: a male donor with ankylosing spondylitis or in good health (not recorded which).

This rearrangement joins TRBV12-3 or TRBV12-4 to TRBJ1-2; 9 bases agree with TRBD1. V shed 6 bases, J shed 7 bases, and the junction held 3 bases outside the gene matches. CDR3 length: 12 amino acids. Here the CDR3 reads CASSKGQGGYTF. The CDR3 DNA reads as TGTGCCAGCAGCAAGGGACAGGGTGGCTACACCTTC.

The rearrangement uses TRBV25-1 and TRBJ2-1; perhaps D is TRBD1 or TRBD2 (6 bases each). V lost 7 bases and J 0 bases, leaving 13 bases between the germline ends. CDR1 is MGHDK, CDR2 SYGVNS, per germline. This CDR3 has 15 residues. CDR3 loop: CASTIRGRSYNEQFF. The CDR3 DNA is TGTGCCAGCACTATTCGGGGGCGCTCCTACAATGAGCAGTTCTTC.

V usage is TRBV5-1 and J usage is TRBJ2-5; D uncertain. Trimming stripped 5 bases from V and 1 base from J, with 9 bases between. CDR1 and CDR2 from the germline V gene are SGHRS and YFSETQ. This CDR3 has 13 residues. The CDR3 spells CASSMAPQETQYF. The CDR3 bases are TGCGCCAGCAGTATGGCCCCCCAAGAGACCCAGTACTTC.

This clonotype was recorded at least ten times. The gene calls are TRBV7-3 and TRBJ1-1; 9 nucleotides align to TRBD1. Trimming removed 4 bases from V and 5 bases from J; junction bases left unmatched: 8. The CDR3 has 15 residues. The germline gives CDR1 SGHTA, CDR2 FQGTGA. The CDR3 DNA is TGTGCCAGCAGCTCCTCCGGGACAGGGTGGACTGAAGCTTTCTTT. It yields the protein CASSSSGTGWTEAFF.

This clonotype was counted only a few times. CDR3 nucleotide sequence: TGCAGTGCTAGACCGGGACTTAGCGTCTCTGGGGCCAACGTCCTGACTTTC. Translating gives CSARPGLSVSGANVLTF. The chain combines TRBV20-1 with TRBJ2-6; D is perhaps TRBD2 (6 bases). This CDR3 contains 17 residues. Trimming removed 2 bases from V and 0 bases from J, with 14 bases in between. CDR1 is DFQATT, CDR2 SNEGSKA, per germline (reference sequence).

This clonotype was picked up many times. V usage is TRBV19 and J usage is TRBJ2-1, with TRBD2 matching over 10 bases. Germline V CDR1 and CDR2: LNHDA, SQIVND (reference sequence). With 8 bases clipped from V and 6 bases from J, the junction kept 7 bases outside the gene matches. The CDR3 consists of 14 residues. In nucleotides, the CDR3 is TGTGCCAGTGGTCCGGGACTAGCGACCAATGAGCAGTTCTTC. Translated, it gives CASGPGLATNEQFF.

This clonotype was seen only a few times. The chain recombines TRBV19 with TRBJ1-5, with 7 bases fitting TRBD1. The CDR3 spans 14 residues. Germline V gives CDR1 LNHDA, CDR2 SQIVND (reference sequence). The V segment lost 5 bases and the J segment 6 bases; nucleotides outside the gene matches: 7. The DNA for the CDR3 is TGTGCCAGTAGTGAACGACAGGGTCTTCAGCCCCAGCATTTT. This gives the protein CASSERQGLQPQHF.

In its sample, this clonotype was seen many times. The rearrangement joins TRBV7-8 to TRBJ2-1; D might be TRBD2 (7 bases). The CDR3 contains 15 residues. Germline CDR1 SGHVS, CDR2 FQNEAQ. V dropped 5 bases and J dropped 6 bases, with 17 bases sitting between them. CDR3 DNA: TGTGCCAGCAGCCAGGCGTGGGGGGGCATCAATGAGCAGTTCTTC. It translates to CASSQAWGGINEQFF. Looking up the rest from reference TRBV7-8 and TRBJ2-1 gives the full variable domain: GAGVSQSPRYKVAKRGQDVALRCDPISGHVSLFWYQQALGQGPEFLTYFQNEAQLDKSGLPSDRFFAERPEGSVSTLKIQRTQQEDSAVYLCASSQAWGGINEQFFGPGTRLTVL.

This chain uses TRBV7-9 with TRBJ1-2; tentatively, D is TRBD1 (5 bases). The CDR3 runs to 15 residues. Looked up from germline, CDR1 is SEHNR and CDR2 is FQNEAQ (reference sequence). V was clipped by 3 bases and J by 2 bases, with 13 bases between them. The CDR3 loop reads CASSFTGRTNYGYTF. In nucleotides, the CDR3 is TGTGCCAGCAGCTTTACAGGACGGACCAACTATGGCTACACCTTC.

The chain links TRBV7-9 to TRBJ2-1, with D possibly being TRBD2 (5 bases). The CDR3 totals 14 residues. Germline V lookup: CDR1 SEHNR, CDR2 FQNEAQ (reference sequence). The V gene lost 4 bases and the J gene lost 8 bases, with 15 bases spanning the gap. The CDR3 protein is CASSSGVISHEQFF. The CDR3 DNA reads TGTGCCAGCAGCTCCGGGGTGATTTCGCATGAGCAGTTCTTC.

The V call is TRBV6-1, the J call TRBJ2-7; TRBD2 might be the D (6 bases). The germline V gene has CDR1 MNHNS and CDR2 SASEGT. The CDR3 loop spans 17 amino acids. The V end was cut by 6 bases, the J end by 5 bases, with 26 bases between. CDR3 DNA: TGTGCCAGCAGAACGGGGGAACTCCCATCTTTGGTAGACGAGCAGTACTTC. It specifies CASRTGELPSLVDEQYF.

This clonotype was recorded many times. V usage is TRBV10-3 and J usage is TRBJ1-2; unclear D gene. Trimming left V 8 bases short and J 0 bases short, with 7 bases between. Germline V lookup: CDR1 ENHRY, CDR2 SYGVKD. The CDR3 spans 12 residues. The CDR3 loop reads CAIGQTNYGYTF. Written as DNA, the CDR3 is TGTGCCATCGGGCAAACTAACTATGGCTACACCTTC.

This clonotype was detected ten times or more. The chain recombines TRBV27 with TRBJ2-7; a weak D match, TRBD2 (7 bases). CDR1 and CDR2 from the germline V gene are MNHEY and SMNVEV (reference sequence). The CDR3 spans 14 residues. Trimming cost V 3 bases and J 2 bases, with 11 bases left between them. CDR3 protein: CASSFEGGTYEQYF. DNA for the CDR3: TGTGCCAGCAGTTTCGAGGGGGGGACCTACGAGCAGTACTTC.

This clonotype was detected many times. One end of the junction varies from germline; a read error may be responsible. The V call is TRBV3-1, the J call TRBJ2-1; a weak D match, TRBD2 (5 bases). The CDR3 contains 11 residues. Germline CDR1 is LGHDT and CDR2 is YNNKEL (reference sequence). CDR3 residues: CASSQGGPPLF. CDR3 DNA: TGTGCCAGCAGCCAAGGCGGGCCTCCTCTCTTC.

This clonotype occurred many times. The chain joins TRBV10-3 to TRBJ2-3; the match to TRBD2 covers 10 bases. Germline loops: CDR1 ENHRY, CDR2 SYGVKD. The CDR3 has 15 residues. V gave up 6 bases and J gave up 3 bases; unmatched junction bases: 6. CDR3 coding DNA: TGTGCCATCAGCCCGAGCGGGGGGGCTACAGATACGCAGTATTTT. Its protein product is CAISPSGGATDTQYF.

Ten or more counts support this clonotype. V is TRBV12-3 or TRBV12-4 and J is TRBJ1-3; D is perhaps TRBD1 (5 bases). The CDR3 contains 14 residues. Between the trimmed V and J ends, which lost 5 bases and 1 base, there was a span of 9 bases. The CDR3 loop reads CASSTRVSGNTIYF. The DNA for the CDR3 is TGTGCCAGCAGTACCAGGGTGTCTGGAAACACCATATATTTT.

This clonotype appeared many times. CDR3 in amino acids: CSARALTGVMSGNTIYF. The DNA of the CDR3 is TGCAGTGCTAGAGCTCTGACAGGGGTCATGTCTGGAAACACCATATATTTT. The rearrangement uses TRBV20-1 and TRBJ1-3, with 8 positions matching TRBD1. The V gene end was trimmed by 1 base and the J gene end by 1 base; junction bases not matched to a gene: 9. CDR1 is DFQATT, CDR2 SNEGSKA, per germline (reference sequence). The CDR3 is 17 amino acids.

This clonotype showed up many times. The chain links TRBV5-1 to TRBJ1-6; D call uncertain. This CDR3 is 15 amino acids long. V lost 0 bases, J lost 9 bases, and 13 bases lay in between. Per the germline V gene, CDR1 is SGHRS and CDR2 is YFSETQ. Written as DNA, the CDR3 is TGCGCCAGCAGCTTGGGGGGTGCCTTATCTTCACCCCTCCACTTT. This gives the protein CASSLGGALSSPLHF.

This clonotype has a count of ten or more. This chain uses TRBV3-1 with TRBJ1-2, with D maybe TRBD1 (5 bases). The germline V gene encodes CDR1 LGHDT and CDR2 YNNKEL (reference sequence). V was pared by 0 bases and J by 4 bases, with 9 bases between. The CDR3 totals 14 residues. The CDR3, as DNA: TGTGCCAGCAGCCAAGATGCAGGGACCTATGGCTACACCTTC. It translates to CASSQDAGTYGYTF.

This clonotype has just a few counts. The chain is built from TRBV3-1 and TRBJ2-7; D tentatively fits TRBD1 or TRBD2 (5 bases each). The CDR3 totals 13 residues. CDR1 LGHDT and CDR2 YNNKEL come from the germline V gene (reference sequence). V gave up 1 base and J gave up 3 bases, with 7 bases separating them. CDR3 sequence: CASSQVRGYEQYF. The CDR3 nucleotides are TGTGCCAGCAGCCAAGTGAGGGGCTACGAGCAGTACTTC.

This sequence joins TRBV7-2 and TRBJ1-1; a possible D gene is TRBD1 (6 bases). CDR1 is SGHTA and CDR2 is FQGNSA in the germline V gene. V lost 1 base, J lost 2 bases, and 11 bases lay in between. CDR3 size: 15 residues. This CDR3 is CASSLVWTDNTEAFF. The CDR3 region has the DNA TGTGCCAGCAGCTTAGTATGGACAGACAACACTGAAGCTTTCTTT.

The CDR3 DNA is TGTGCCAGCAGCCAAGGGGACCTCACCCCTACCGGGGAGCTGTTTTTT. Translated: CASSQGDLTPTGELFF. The chain uses TRBV14 and TRBJ2-2; D may correspond to TRBD1 or TRBD2 (5 bases each). Germline CDR1 reads SGHDN; CDR2 reads FVKESK. The V gene lost 1 base and the J gene lost 5 bases, with 14 bases spanning the gap. There are 16 residues in the CDR3.

Comment on this clonotype: A much larger clone is a single base away; this may be a read error. The gene calls are TRBV2 and TRBJ2-1; 11 bases align to TRBD2. Germline loops: CDR1 SNHLY, CDR2 FYNNEI. V was pared by 5 bases and J by 8 bases, with 8 bases of the junction left unmatched. This CDR3 is built from 15 residues. The CDR3 DNA sequence: TGTGCCAGCAGTTCCTGGACTAGCGGGTCAGATGAGCAGTTCTTC. Protein product: CASSSWTSGSDEQFF.

Only a few counts were recorded for this clonotype. The chain combines TRBV30 with TRBJ1-1; 7 nucleotides match TRBD1. Germline lookup yields CDR1 GTSNPN and CDR2 SVGIG (reference sequence). This CDR3 comprises 14 residues. The J segment lost 5 bases and the V segment lost 4 bases, leaving 10 bases of the junction unmatched. CDR3 coding DNA: TGTGCCTGGAATTGGCAGGGGGTAAGGACTGAAGCTTTCTTT. As protein: CAWNWQGVRTEAFF.

This sequence joins TRBV7-2 and TRBJ2-7; 9 nucleotides line up with TRBD2. After removal of 2 bases from V and 3 bases from J, the junction contained 8 bases not matched to a gene. The CDR3 extends over 16 amino acids. CDR1 and CDR2 (germline): SGHTA, FQGNSA. CDR3 sequence: CASSLRRLAESYEQYF. The CDR3 coding sequence is TGTGCCAGCAGCTTACGTCGACTAGCGGAGAGCTACGAGCAGTACTTC.

In its sample, this clonotype was seen many times. The chain employs TRBV5-1 and TRBJ1-1; D unresolved. The CDR3 has 13 amino acids. Germline CDR1 reads SGHRS; CDR2 reads YFSETQ. Trimming shortened V by 4 bases and J by 2 bases, and 9 bases separated the two germline ends. CDR3: CASSVTYNTEAFF. The CDR3 nucleotides are TGCGCCAGCAGCGTTACATATAACACTGAAGCTTTCTTT.

A few counts support this clonotype. The CDR3 is CASSSRGGLNTGELFF. The DNA of the CDR3 is TGTGCCAGCAGCTCCCGCGGGGGATTGAACACCGGGGAGCTGTTTTTT. The gene calls are TRBV7-9 and TRBJ2-2, with 7 bases fitting TRBD2. The germline V gene encodes CDR1 SEHNR and CDR2 FQNEAQ (reference sequence). With V trimmed by 4 bases and J by 1 base, 6 bases remained unmatched. The CDR3 length is 16 residues.

The chain recombines TRBV28 with TRBJ2-1; 7 positions match TRBD1. CDR3 length: 15 residues. CDR1 and CDR2 (germline): MDHEN, SYDVKM. With 8 bases clipped from V and 7 bases from J, the junction kept 14 bases outside the gene matches. CDR3: CASGPRWDSGNEQFF. The CDR3 region has the DNA TGTGCCAGCGGCCCGCGGTGGGACAGCGGTAATGAGCAGTTCTTC. Using reference TRBV28 and TRBJ2-1 for the parts outside the CDR3, the full variable domain is DVKVTQSSRYLVKRTGEKVFLECVQDMDHENMFWYRQDPGLGLRLIYFSYDVKMKEKGDIPEGYSVSREKKERFSLILESASTNQTSMYLCASGPRWDSGNEQFFGPGTRLTVL.